Included here is one T cell receptor beta chain sequence, with context. The source of the sample is a study of blood T cells in healthy people across ages. With 0 bases clipped from V and 4 bases from J, the junction kept 2 bases outside the gene matches. This CDR3 comprises 14 residues. Per germline, CDR1 ENHRY and CDR2 SYGVKD. Alongside a J-beta primer mix, a sample-barcoded 5' primer served in a second PCR lasting about 7 to 11 cycles. All samples yielded 3 million or more CDR3-containing paired-end reads. TCRdb passed the 5' RACE reads through MiXCR, listing each CDR3 protein once. Of approximately 780,000 distinct CDR3 sequences listed, roughly 24% are singletons. These data also featured in a second study, about T cells of mothers and their children. This second report adds: All RNA that had been extracted was used for cDNA synthesis at about 1.5 ug per 15 ul. The overlap seen between related mothers and children slightly exceeded that of unrelated pairs, though not significantly.

The chain couples TRBV10-3 to TRBJ1-2, with 7 positions matching TRBD1. This TCR came from a boy aged 5-17 years in good health. Specimen: blood. The CDR3 DNA is TGTGCCATCAGTGAGTCGAACAGGGGCTATGGCTACACCTTC. This sequence encodes CAISESNRGYGYTF.